The next 23 T cell receptor beta chains were all read from a single sample in a study of blood T cell repertoires in COVID-19. Produced via immunoSEQ multiplex PCR; TCRdb's table is partial and in-frame only. This sample has 100,000 or so clones, with about 87% found just once. Sequencing used peripheral blood. The receptors were gathered from a young woman with acute or convalescent COVID-19.

The chain carries TRBV16 and TRBJ1-2; unclear D gene. This CDR3 is built from 13 residues. Germline CDR1 and CDR2: KGHSY and FQNENV. V was shortened by 3 bases and J by 8 bases, with 13 bases between the two germline ends. This chain's CDR3 is CASSQNSYRGYTF. CDR3 bases: TGTGCCAGCAGCCAGAACAGCTACCGAGGCTACACCTTC. Drawing the rest from reference TRBV16 and TRBJ1-2, the complete variable domain is GEEVAQTPKHLVRGEGQKAKLYCAPIKGHSYVFWYQQVLKNEFKFLISFQNENVFDETGMPKERFSAKCLPNSPCSLEIQATKLEDSAVYFCASSQNSYRGYTFGSGTRLTVV.

V gene TRBV28 combines with J gene TRBJ1-2, with 9 nucleotides matching TRBD1. The J segment lost 5 bases and the V segment lost 5 bases, leaving 9 bases of the junction unmatched. Germline CDR1 and CDR2: MDHEN and SYDVKM. This CDR3 contains 15 residues. CDR3 sequence (DNA): TGTGCCAGCAGTCTCCGGGACAGGGATGGTTATGGCTACACCTTC. Translation: CASSLRDRDGYGYTF.

This chain connects TRBV27 to TRBJ1-5; TRBD1 might be the D (5 bases). The CDR3 extends over 13 amino acids. The germline gives CDR1 MNHEY, CDR2 SMNVEV (reference sequence). V was clipped by 6 bases and J by 1 base, with 7 bases between them. CDR3 DNA sequence: TGTGCCAGCAGCCCAGGGAGCAATCAGCCCCAGCATTTT. Translated: CASSPGSNQPQHF.

The CDR3 DNA follows: TGTGCCAGCAGTTTGATTGGAGATCGCTATGGCTACACCTTC. Its protein is CASSLIGDRYGYTF. This rearrangement joins TRBV28 to TRBJ1-2; D is ambiguous. Germline V gives CDR1 MDHEN, CDR2 SYDVKM. The CDR3 runs 14 residues. V lost 3 bases, J lost 4 bases, and 12 bases lay in between.

The rearrangement joins TRBV5-5 to TRBJ2-1; D unclear. This CDR3 has 15 amino acids. Germline CDR1 and CDR2: SGHKS and YYEKEE (reference sequence). V lost 0 bases and J 8 bases, leaving 15 bases between the germline ends. The CDR3 coding sequence is TGTGCCAGCAGCTTGGGTGCGGTCGGAGTCGATGAGCAGTTCTTC. This sequence encodes CASSLGAVGVDEQFF.

The chain combines TRBV6-4 with TRBJ2-2; 11 positions match TRBD2. Germline CDR1 MRHNA, CDR2 SNTAGT. The CDR3 is made up of 16 amino acids. J was trimmed by 3 bases and V by 0 bases; bases with no gene match: 0. CDR3 region: CASSDSTSGDTGELFF. CDR3 bases: TGTGCCAGCAGTGACTCGACTAGCGGGGACACCGGGGAGCTGTTTTTT.

The gene calls are TRBV2 and TRBJ2-1, with TRBD2 as a possible D gene (5 bases). The germline V gene encodes CDR1 SNHLY and CDR2 FYNNEI. The CDR3 contains 14 residues. V was pared by 5 bases and J by 0 bases, with 8 bases between. The CDR3 is CASSLGSSYNEQFF. Here the CDR3 DNA reads TGTGCCAGCAGTTTAGGGAGCTCCTACAATGAGCAGTTCTTC.

The chain couples TRBV5-1 to TRBJ1-4, with 8 bases matching TRBD1. Germline CDR1 is SGHRS and CDR2 is YFSETQ. The CDR3 runs 15 residues. J lost 3 bases, V lost 4 bases, and 5 bases had no gene match. CDR3 sequence: CASSRTGLSNEKLFF. As DNA, the CDR3 is TGCGCCAGCAGCCGGACAGGGCTATCTAATGAAAAACTGTTTTTT.

CDR3 DNA: TGCGCCAGCAGCCCACCCGACAGGGCCTACGAGCAGTACTTC. Amino acid sequence: CASSPPDRAYEQYF. This chain uses TRBV4-1 with TRBJ2-7, with 7 bases aligning to TRBD1. The germline gives CDR1 MGHRA, CDR2 YSYEKL. Trimming at V came to 4 bases and at J to 2 bases, leaving 5 bases not matched to a gene. The CDR3 runs 14 residues.

V and J are TRBV6-5 and TRBJ1-5, with D tentatively TRBD1 (6 bases). V was trimmed by 8 bases and J by 4 bases, leaving 9 bases between them. Germline CDR1 is MNHEY and CDR2 is SVGAGI. The CDR3 spans 12 residues. The CDR3 protein is CASGRGNQPQHF. The CDR3 nucleotides read TGTGCCAGCGGAAGGGGGAATCAGCCCCAGCATTTT.

The V gene is TRBV10-1, the J gene TRBJ2-2; D is undetermined. The V and J ends lost 6 bases and 1 base respectively, with 9 bases between them. The CDR3 contains 14 residues. The germline V gene encodes CDR1 WNHNN and CDR2 SYGVQD (reference sequence). This chain's CDR3 is CASSSSENTGELFF. The CDR3, as DNA: TGCGCCAGCAGCAGTTCAGAGAACACCGGGGAGCTGTTTTTT.

The chain has TRBV7-8 and TRBJ2-2; 9 bases match TRBD2. The CDR3 spans 16 residues. The V segment lost 4 bases and the J segment 3 bases; nucleotides outside the gene matches: 6. CDR1 is SGHVS and CDR2 is FQNEAQ in the germline V gene. The CDR3 DNA is TGTGCCAGCAGCTCAAAGCGGGGGGTTGACACCGGGGAGCTGTTTTTT. This encodes CASSSKRGVDTGELFF.

This chain joins TRBV28 and TRBJ1-3; perhaps TRBD1 as D (5 bases). Trimming stripped 3 bases from V and 0 bases from J, with 12 bases between. Germline V gene lookup returns CDR1 MDHEN and CDR2 SYDVKM. The CDR3 is 16 residues long. CDR3 in amino acids: CASSLSGQNSGNTIYF. DNA for the CDR3: TGTGCCAGCAGTTTGTCAGGGCAAAACTCTGGAAACACCATATATTTT.

The chain carries TRBV29-1 and TRBJ1-1, with 7 bases that match TRBD1. Germline lookup yields CDR1 SQVTM and CDR2 ANQGSEA. This CDR3 is 15 amino acids long. Trimming took 8 bases from V and 0 from J; bases not matched to a gene: 12. The CDR3 loop is CSSQGTVGMNTEAFF. The DNA for the CDR3 is TGCAGCTCACAAGGGACAGTCGGAATGAACACTGAAGCTTTCTTT.

The rearrangement uses TRBV12-3 or TRBV12-4 and TRBJ2-7; D gene unclear. The CDR3 consists of 13 residues. Deletions cut 4 bases from V and 2 bases from J, with 9 bases between. CDR3 nucleotide sequence: TGTGCCAGCAGTTCGGTTCGCCCCTACGAGCAGTACTTC. It yields the protein CASSSVRPYEQYF.

V is TRBV3-1 (or the pseudogene TRBV3-2) and J is TRBJ1-2; D remains ambiguous. The CDR3 runs 14 residues. V was shortened by 0 bases and J by 4 bases, with 9 bases between the two germline ends. Germline V gene data show CDR1 as LGHDT and CDR2 as YNNKEL (reference sequence). The CDR3 nucleotides are TGTGCCAGCAGCCAAGATTGGCAGTCCTATGGCTACACCTTC. Protein sequence: CASSQDWQSYGYTF.

This CDR3 reads CASSLESTGELFF. The CDR3 DNA reads TGTGCCAGCAGCTTGGAGAGCACCGGGGAGCTGTTTTTT. This chain connects TRBV6-5 to TRBJ2-2; no reliable D call. Germline-derived CDR1 and CDR2 are MNHEY and SVGAGI. The CDR3 consists of 13 residues. V gave up 6 bases and J gave up 4 bases, with 9 bases separating them.

The rearrangement uses TRBV5-6 and TRBJ1-2; the match to TRBD1 covers 8 bases. V was clipped by 2 bases and J by 5 bases; unmatched bases: 8. Germline V gene lookup returns CDR1 SGHDT and CDR2 YYEEEE. The CDR3 covers 15 residues. CDR3 nucleotides: TGTGCCAGCAGCTTACAGGGGGAACGCTTATATGGCTACACCTTC. It codes for CASSLQGERLYGYTF.

The V call is TRBV11-2, the J call TRBJ1-1, with D possibly being TRBD1 (5 bases). Trimming cost V 4 bases and J 1 base, with 19 bases left between them. CDR1 is SGHAT, CDR2 FQNNGV, per germline. The CDR3 has 17 amino acids. The CDR3 DNA follows: TGTGCCAGCAGCTCCCTCCGCACAGGCGCGTCGAACACTGAAGCTTTCTTT. Its protein product is CASSSLRTGASNTEAFF.

The chain joins TRBV9 to TRBJ1-2; 8 bases fit TRBD1. V shed 3 bases, J shed 4 bases, and the junction held 8 bases outside the gene matches. Germline V lookup: CDR1 SGDLS, CDR2 YYNGEE. This CDR3 has 15 residues. This CDR3 is CASSAGTGPLYGYTF. The CDR3 DNA reads TGTGCCAGCAGCGCCGGGACAGGACCCCTCTATGGCTACACCTTC.

V usage is TRBV9 and J usage is TRBJ2-7; D remains ambiguous. This CDR3 has 13 residues. Per germline, CDR1 SGDLS and CDR2 YYNGEE. V was pared by 0 bases and J by 6 bases, with 10 bases between. The CDR3 spells CASSVGLLTEQYF. DNA for the CDR3: TGTGCCAGCAGCGTAGGGTTACTAACCGAGCAGTACTTC.

This clone has just one count. The chain carries TRBV10-3 and TRBJ1-5; 8 nucleotides line up with TRBD1. Per the germline V gene, CDR1 is ENHRY and CDR2 is SYGVKD. J was trimmed by 6 bases and V by 6 bases; bases with no gene match: 7. This CDR3 region has 14 residues. The CDR3: CAIRAGGGGQPQHF. CDR3 in DNA: TGTGCCATCAGAGCAGGGGGCGGGGGTCAGCCCCAGCATTTT.

This chain links TRBV7-3 with TRBJ2-1; TRBD2 matches 7 bases. The V gene's germline CDR1 is SGHTA and CDR2 FQGTGA. J lost 0 bases, V lost 5 bases, and 10 bases had no gene match. This CDR3 contains 17 residues. Here the CDR3 DNA reads TGTGCCAGCAGCCACCGGGGCGGGGGAAGCTCCTACAATGAGCAGTTCTTC. It yields the protein CASSHRGGGSSYNEQFF.